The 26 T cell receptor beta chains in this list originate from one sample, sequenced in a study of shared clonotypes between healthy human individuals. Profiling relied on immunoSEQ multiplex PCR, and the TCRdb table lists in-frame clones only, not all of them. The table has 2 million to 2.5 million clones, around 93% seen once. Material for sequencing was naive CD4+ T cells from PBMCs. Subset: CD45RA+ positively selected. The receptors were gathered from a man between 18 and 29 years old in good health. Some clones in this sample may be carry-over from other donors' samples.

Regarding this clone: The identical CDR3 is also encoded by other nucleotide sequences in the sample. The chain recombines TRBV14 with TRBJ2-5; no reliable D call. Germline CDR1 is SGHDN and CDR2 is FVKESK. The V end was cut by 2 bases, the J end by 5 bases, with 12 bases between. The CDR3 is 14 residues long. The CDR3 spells CASSQNRGGETQYF. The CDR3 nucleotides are TGTGCCAGCAGCCAAAACCGTGGTGGGGAGACCCAGTACTTC.

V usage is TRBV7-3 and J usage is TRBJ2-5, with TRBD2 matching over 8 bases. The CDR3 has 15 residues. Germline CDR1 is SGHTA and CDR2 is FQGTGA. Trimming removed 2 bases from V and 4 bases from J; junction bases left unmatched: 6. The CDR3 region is CASSLGAGVGETQYF. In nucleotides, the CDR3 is TGTGCCAGCAGCTTAGGAGCGGGAGTTGGAGAGACCCAGTACTTC.

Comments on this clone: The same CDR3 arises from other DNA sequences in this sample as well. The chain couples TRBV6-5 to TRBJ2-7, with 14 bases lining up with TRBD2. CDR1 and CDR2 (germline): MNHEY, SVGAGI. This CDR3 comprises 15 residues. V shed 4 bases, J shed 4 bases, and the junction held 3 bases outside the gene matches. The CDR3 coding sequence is TGTGCCAGCAGTTCGAGACTAGCGGGAGGGTACGAGCAGTACTTC. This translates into CASSSRLAGGYEQYF.

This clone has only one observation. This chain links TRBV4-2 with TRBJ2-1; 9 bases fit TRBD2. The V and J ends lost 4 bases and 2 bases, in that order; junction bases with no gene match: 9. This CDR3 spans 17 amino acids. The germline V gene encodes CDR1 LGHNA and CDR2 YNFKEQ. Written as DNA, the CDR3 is TGTGCCAGCAGCCTCCGCTCTGCGGGAGGGCCCTACAATGAGCAGTTCTTC. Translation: CASSLRSAGGPYNEQFF.

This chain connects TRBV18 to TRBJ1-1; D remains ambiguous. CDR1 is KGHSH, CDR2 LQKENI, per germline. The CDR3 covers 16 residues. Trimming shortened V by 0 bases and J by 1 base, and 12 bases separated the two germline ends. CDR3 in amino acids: CASSPPIGKRNTEAFF. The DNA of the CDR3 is TGTGCCAGCTCACCACCCATCGGGAAGAGGAACACTGAAGCTTTCTTT.

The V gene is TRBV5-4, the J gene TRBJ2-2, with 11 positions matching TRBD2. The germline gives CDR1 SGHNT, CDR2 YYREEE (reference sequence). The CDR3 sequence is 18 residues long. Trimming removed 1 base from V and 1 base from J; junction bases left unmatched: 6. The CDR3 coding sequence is TGTGCCAGCAGCTTGTGGGCGGGACTAGCGGAGAACACCGGGGAGCTGTTTTTT. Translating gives CASSLWAGLAENTGELFF.

The CDR3 DNA reads as TGTGCCAGCAGCTTAATGGGTTCCGATGAGCAGTTCTTC. Amino acids: CASSLMGSDEQFF. The chain combines TRBV7-3 with TRBJ2-1; D call uncertain. V shed 1 base and J shed 8 bases, with 9 bases lying between them. The CDR3 is 13 residues long. CDR1 SGHTA and CDR2 FQGTGA come from the germline V gene.

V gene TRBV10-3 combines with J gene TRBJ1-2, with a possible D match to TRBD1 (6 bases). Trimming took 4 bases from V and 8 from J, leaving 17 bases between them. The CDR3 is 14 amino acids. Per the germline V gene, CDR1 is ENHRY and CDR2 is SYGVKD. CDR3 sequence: CAISVSTGSYGYTF. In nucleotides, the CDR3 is TGTGCCATCAGTGTTAGTACAGGGTCTTACGGCTACACCTTC.

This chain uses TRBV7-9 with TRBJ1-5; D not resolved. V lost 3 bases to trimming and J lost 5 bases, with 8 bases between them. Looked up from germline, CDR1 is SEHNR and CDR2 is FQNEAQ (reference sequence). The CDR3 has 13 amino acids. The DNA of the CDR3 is TGTGCCAGCAGCTTCCTTTCGGATCAGCCCCAGCATTTT. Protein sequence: CASSFLSDQPQHF. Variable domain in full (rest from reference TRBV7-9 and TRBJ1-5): DTGVSQNPRHKITKRGQNVTFRCDPISEHNRLYWYRQTLGQGPEFLTYFQNEAQLEKSRLLSDRFSAERPKGSFSTLEIQRTEQGDSAMYLCASSFLSDQPQHFGDGTRLSIL.

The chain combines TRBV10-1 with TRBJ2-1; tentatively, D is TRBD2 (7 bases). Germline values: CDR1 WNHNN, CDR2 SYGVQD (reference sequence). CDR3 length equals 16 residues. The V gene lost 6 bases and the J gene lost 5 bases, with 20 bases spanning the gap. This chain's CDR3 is CASSRGASRPDNEQFF. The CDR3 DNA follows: TGCGCCAGCAGCCGGGGGGCTAGCCGACCCGACAATGAGCAGTTCTTC.

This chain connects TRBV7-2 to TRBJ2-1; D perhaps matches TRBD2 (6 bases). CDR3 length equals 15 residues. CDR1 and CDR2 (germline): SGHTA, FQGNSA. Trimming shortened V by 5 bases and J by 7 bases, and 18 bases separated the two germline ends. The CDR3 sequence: CASSGRWGAGNEQFF. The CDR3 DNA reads TGTGCCAGCAGCGGCAGATGGGGTGCGGGGAATGAGCAGTTCTTC. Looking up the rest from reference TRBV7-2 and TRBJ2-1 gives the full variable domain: GAGVSQSPSNKVTEKGKDVELRCDPISGHTALYWYRQSLGQGLEFLIYFQGNSAPDKSGLPSDRFSAERTGGSVSTLTIQRTQQEDSAVYLCASSGRWGAGNEQFFGPGTRLTVL.

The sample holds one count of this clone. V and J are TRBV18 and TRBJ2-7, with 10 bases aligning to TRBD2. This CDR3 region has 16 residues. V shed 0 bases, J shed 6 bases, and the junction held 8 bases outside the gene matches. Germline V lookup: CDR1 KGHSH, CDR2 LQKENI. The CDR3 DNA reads TGTGCCAGCTCACCACCCGCCCTAGCGGGAGCCAGCGAGCAGTACTTC. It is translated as CASSPPALAGASEQYF.

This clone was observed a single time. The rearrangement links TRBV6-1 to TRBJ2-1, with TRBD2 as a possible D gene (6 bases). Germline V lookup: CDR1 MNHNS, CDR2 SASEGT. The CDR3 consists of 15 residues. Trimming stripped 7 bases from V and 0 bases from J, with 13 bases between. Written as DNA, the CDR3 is TGTGCCAGCATATTCCTAGCGAGCTCCTACAATGAGCAGTTCTTC. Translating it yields CASIFLASSYNEQFF.

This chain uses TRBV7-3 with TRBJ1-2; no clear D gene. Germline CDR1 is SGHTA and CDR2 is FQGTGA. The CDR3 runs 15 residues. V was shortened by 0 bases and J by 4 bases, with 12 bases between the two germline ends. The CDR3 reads CASSLTFCRIYGYTF. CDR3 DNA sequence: TGTGCCAGCAGCTTAACCTTTTGCCGGATCTATGGCTACACCTTC.

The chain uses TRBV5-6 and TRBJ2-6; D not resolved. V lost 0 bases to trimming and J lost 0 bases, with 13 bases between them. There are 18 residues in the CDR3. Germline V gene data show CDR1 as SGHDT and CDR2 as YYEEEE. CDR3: CASSLVRRTNSGANVLTF. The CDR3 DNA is TGTGCCAGCAGCTTGGTCCGACGTACTAACTCTGGGGCCAACGTCCTGACTTTC.

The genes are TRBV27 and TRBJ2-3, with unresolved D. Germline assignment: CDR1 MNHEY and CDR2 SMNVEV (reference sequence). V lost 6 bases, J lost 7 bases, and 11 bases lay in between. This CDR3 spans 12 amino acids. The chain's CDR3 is CASSLKGNTQYF. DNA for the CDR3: TGTGCCAGCAGCCTTAAGGGCAATACGCAGTATTTT.

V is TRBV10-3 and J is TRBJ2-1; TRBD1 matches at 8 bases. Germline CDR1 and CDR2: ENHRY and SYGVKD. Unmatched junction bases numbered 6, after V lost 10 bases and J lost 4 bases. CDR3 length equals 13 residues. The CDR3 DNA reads TGTGCCAGCTCGGGACAGGATTACAATGAGCAGTTCTTC. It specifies CASSGQDYNEQFF.

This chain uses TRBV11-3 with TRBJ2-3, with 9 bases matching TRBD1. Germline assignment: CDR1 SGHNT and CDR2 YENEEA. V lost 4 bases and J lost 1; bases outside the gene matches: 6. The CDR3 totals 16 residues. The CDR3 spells CASSYRGRTGTDTQYF. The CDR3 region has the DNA TGTGCCAGCAGCTACAGGGGGCGAACGGGCACAGATACGCAGTATTTT.

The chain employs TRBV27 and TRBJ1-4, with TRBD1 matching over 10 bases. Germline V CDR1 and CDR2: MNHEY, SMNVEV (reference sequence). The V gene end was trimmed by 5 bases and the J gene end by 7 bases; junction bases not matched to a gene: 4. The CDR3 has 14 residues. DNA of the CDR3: TGTGCCAGCAGTCACGACAGGGGGCTTGAAAAACTGTTTTTT. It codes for CASSHDRGLEKLFF.

The DNA for the CDR3 is TGTGCCAGCAGCGTAGGGGGTGAGGCCCCGGACGCCTACGAGCAGTACTTC. Its protein is CASSVGGEAPDAYEQYF. The V call is TRBV9, the J call TRBJ2-7; D uncertain. The V and J ends lost 0 bases and 2 bases respectively, with 18 bases between them. The CDR3 consists of 17 residues. CDR1 is SGDLS, CDR2 YYNGEE, per germline.

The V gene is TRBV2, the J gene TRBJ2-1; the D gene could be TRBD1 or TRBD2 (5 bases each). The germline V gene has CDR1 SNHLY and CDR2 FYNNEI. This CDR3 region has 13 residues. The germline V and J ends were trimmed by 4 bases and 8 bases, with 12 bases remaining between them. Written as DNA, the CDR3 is TGTGCCAGCAGTGGAGGGACCCCCCATGAGCAGTTCTTC. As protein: CASSGGTPHEQFF.

CDR3 region: CASSLGRSYEQYF. The CDR3 DNA reads as TGTGCCAGCTCACTTGGACGGTCCTACGAGCAGTACTTC. The chain recombines TRBV18 with TRBJ2-7; D call uncertain. Germline V CDR1 and CDR2: KGHSH, LQKENI. The CDR3 contains 13 residues. V lost 4 bases to trimming and J lost 1 base, with 8 bases between them.

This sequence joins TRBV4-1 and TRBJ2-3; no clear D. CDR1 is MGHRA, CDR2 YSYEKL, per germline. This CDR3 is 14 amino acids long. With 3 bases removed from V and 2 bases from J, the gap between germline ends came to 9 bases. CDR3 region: CASSQLPNTDTQYF. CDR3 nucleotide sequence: TGCGCCAGCAGCCAGCTCCCGAACACAGATACGCAGTATTTT.

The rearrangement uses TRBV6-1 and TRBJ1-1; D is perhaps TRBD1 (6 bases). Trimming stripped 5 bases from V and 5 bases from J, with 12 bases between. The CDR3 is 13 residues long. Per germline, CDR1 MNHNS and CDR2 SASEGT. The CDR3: CASSLRGRTEAFF. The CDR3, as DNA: TGTGCCAGCAGTCTCAGGGGACGGACTGAAGCTTTCTTT.

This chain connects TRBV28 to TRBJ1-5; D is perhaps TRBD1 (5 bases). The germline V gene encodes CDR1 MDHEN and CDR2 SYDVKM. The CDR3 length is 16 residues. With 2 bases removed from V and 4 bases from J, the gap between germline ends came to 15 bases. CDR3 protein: CASSLGFLGGNQPQHF. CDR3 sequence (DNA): TGTGCCAGCAGTTTAGGGTTCTTGGGGGGGAATCAGCCCCAGCATTTT.

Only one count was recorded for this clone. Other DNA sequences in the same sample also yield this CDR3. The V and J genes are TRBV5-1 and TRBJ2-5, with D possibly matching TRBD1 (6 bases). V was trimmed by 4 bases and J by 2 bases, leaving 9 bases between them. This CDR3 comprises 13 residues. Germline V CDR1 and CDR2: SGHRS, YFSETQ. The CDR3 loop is CASSLRGQETQYF. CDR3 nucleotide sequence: TGCGCCAGCAGCCTAAGGGGGCAAGAGACCCAGTACTTC.